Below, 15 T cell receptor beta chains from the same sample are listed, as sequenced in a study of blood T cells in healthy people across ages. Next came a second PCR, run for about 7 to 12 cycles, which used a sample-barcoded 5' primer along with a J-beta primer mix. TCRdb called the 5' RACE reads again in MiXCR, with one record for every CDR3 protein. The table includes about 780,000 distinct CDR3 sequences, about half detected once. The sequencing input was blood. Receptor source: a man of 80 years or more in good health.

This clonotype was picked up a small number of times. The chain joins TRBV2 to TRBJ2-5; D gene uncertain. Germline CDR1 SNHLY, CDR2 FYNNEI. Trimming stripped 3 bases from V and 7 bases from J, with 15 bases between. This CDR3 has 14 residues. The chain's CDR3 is CASSDPPSVRTQYF. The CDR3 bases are TGTGCCAGCAGTGATCCCCCAAGCGTCAGGACCCAGTACTTC.

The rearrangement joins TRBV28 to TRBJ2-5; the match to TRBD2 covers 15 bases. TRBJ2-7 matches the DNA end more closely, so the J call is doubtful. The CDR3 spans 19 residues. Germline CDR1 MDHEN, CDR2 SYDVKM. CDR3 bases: TGTGCCAGCAGTTCAACTTTCCCGGGACTAGCGGGAGGACGGCACGAGCAGTACTTC. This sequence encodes CASSSTFPGLAGGRHEQYF.

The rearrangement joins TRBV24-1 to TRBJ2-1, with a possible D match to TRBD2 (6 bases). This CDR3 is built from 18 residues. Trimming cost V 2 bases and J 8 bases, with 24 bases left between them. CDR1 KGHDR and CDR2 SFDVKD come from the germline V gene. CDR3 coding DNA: TGTGCCACCAGTGATTCAGTGAGTTACATAGGACCGGGGGATGAGCAGTTCTTC. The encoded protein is CATSDSVSYIGPGDEQFF.

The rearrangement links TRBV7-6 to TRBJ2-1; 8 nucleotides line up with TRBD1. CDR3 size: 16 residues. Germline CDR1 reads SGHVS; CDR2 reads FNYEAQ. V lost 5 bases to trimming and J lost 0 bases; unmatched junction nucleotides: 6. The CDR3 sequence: CASSLRTGSSYNEQFF. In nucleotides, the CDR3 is TGTGCCAGCAGCCTCCGGACAGGGAGCTCCTACAATGAGCAGTTCTTC.

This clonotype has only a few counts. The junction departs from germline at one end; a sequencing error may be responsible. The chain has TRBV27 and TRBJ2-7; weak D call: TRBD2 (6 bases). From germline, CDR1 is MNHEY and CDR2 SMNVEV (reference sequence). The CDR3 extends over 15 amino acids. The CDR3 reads CASSLSGTRYYEQYF. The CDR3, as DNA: TGTGCCAGCAGTCTATCCGGGACTCGTTACTACGAGCAGTACTTC.

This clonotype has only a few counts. CDR3 sequence (DNA): TGCGCCAGCAGCAAACGGACAGAGCGCACTGAAGCTTTCTTT. This codes for CASSKRTERTEAFF. V is TRBV5-1 and J is TRBJ1-1; possible D gene TRBD1, 6 bases. V was shortened by 4 bases and J by 4 bases, with 14 bases between the two germline ends. The CDR3 consists of 14 residues. Germline lookup yields CDR1 SGHRS and CDR2 YFSETQ.

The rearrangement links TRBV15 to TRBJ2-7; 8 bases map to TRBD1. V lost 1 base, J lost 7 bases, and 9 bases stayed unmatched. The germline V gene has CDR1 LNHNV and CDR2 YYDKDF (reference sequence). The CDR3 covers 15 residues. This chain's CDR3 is CATSRGEQGAREQYF. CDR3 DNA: TGTGCCACCAGCAGAGGTGAGCAGGGGGCACGAGAGCAGTACTTC.

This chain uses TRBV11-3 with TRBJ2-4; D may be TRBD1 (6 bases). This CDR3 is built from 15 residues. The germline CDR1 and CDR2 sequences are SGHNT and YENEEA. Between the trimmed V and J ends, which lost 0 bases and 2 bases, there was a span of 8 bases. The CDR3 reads CASSLDGTTKNIQYF. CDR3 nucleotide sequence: TGTGCCAGCAGCTTAGATGGGACAACCAAAAACATTCAGTACTTC.

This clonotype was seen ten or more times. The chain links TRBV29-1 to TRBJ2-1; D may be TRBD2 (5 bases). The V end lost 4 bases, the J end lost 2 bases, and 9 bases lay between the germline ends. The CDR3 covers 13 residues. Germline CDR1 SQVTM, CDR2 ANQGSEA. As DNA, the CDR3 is TGCAGCGTTGGGGAGAGTCCCTACAATGAGCAGTTCTTC. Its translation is CSVGESPYNEQFF.

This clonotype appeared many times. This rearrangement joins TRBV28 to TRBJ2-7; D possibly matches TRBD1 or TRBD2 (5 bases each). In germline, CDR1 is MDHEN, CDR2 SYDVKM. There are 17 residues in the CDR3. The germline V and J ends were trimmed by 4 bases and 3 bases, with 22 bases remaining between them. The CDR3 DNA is TGTGCCAGCAGTTCCCCCCCACCGGGGCATTTATACTACGAGCAGTACTTC. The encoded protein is CASSSPPPGHLYYEQYF.

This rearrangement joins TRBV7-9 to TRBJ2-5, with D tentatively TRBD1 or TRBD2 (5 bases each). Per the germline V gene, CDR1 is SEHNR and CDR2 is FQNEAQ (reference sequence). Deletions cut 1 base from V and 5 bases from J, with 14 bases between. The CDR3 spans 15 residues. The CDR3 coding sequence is TGTGCCAGCAGCTTAGGAGGGGCTGTGAGGGAGACCCAGTACTTC. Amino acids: CASSLGGAVRETQYF.

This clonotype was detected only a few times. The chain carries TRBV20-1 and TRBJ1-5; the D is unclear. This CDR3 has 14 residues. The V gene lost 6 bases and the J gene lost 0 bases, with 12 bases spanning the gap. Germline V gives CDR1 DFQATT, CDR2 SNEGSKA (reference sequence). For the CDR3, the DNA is TGCAGTGCCCTGCCGAGTTATAGCAATCAGCCCCAGCATTTT. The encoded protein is CSALPSYSNQPQHF.

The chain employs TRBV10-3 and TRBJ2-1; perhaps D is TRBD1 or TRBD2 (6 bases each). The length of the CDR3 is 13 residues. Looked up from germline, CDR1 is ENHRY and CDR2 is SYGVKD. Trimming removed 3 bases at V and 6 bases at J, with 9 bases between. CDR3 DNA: TGTGCCATCAGTGATGGGGGGCCCAATGAGCAGTTCTTC. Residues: CAISDGGPNEQFF.

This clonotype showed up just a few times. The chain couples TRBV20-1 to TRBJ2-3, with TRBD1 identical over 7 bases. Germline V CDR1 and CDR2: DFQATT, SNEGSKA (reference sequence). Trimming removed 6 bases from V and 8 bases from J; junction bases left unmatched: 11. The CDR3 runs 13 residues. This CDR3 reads CSAAQGWASTQYF. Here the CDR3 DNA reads TGCAGTGCCGCACAGGGGTGGGCTTCTACGCAGTATTTT.

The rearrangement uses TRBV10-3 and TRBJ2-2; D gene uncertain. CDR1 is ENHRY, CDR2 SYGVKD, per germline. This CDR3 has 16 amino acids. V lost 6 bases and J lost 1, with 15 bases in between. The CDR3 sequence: CAISPRTIENTGELFF. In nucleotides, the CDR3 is TGTGCCATCAGCCCCCGCACGATTGAGAACACCGGGGAGCTGTTTTTT.